This T cell receptor beta chain was recovered during a study of T cell repertoires in cytomegalovirus infection. Across the study: Public signatures in TCR beta pointed to CMV infection and matching HLA type. Study results and limitations: People with CMV and the relevant HLA were identified by cumulative public TCR beta family frequency. HLA-C-restricted TCR beta clonotypes specific for CMV led the ex vivo response.

This clonotype was seen a single time. The antigen is not known. TCRdb reprocessed the reads with MiXCR, giving one entry per CDR3 protein. The table lists hundreds of thousands of distinct CDR3 sequences, 20% to 25% of them singletons, with 15% to 20% in the top ten. Trimming shortened V by 5 bases and J by 4 bases, and 14 bases separated the two germline ends. CDR1 and CDR2 (germline): MDHEN, SYDVKM. This CDR3 has 15 residues. V usage is TRBV28 and J usage is TRBJ2-2; D possibly corresponds to TRBD2 (6 bases). Specimen: CD8+ T cells from PBMCs. This receptor was identified in a human donor in good health (CMV status not recorded). Some clones in this sample may be carry-over from other donors' samples. CDR3 coding DNA: TGTGCCAGCAGTGATGCCCGGGAGATCACCGGGGAGCTGTTTTTT. This sequence encodes CASSDAREITGELFF.